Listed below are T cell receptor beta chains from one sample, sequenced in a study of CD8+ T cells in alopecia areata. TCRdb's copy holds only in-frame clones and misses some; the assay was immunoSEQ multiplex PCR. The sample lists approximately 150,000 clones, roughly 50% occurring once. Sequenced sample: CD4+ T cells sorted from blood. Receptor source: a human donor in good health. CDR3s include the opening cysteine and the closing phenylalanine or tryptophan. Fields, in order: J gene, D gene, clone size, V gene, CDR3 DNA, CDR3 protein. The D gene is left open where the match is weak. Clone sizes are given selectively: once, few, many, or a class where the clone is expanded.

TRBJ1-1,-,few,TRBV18,TGTGCCAGCTCACCAACCCAGGTTGACACTGAAGCTTTCTTT,CASSPTQVDTEAFF
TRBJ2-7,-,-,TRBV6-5,TGTGCCAGCAGGTACCGACAGAATACCTACGAGCAGTACTTC,CASRYRQNTYEQYF
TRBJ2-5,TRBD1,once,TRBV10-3,TGTGCCATCAGTGGACAGGGGGGAGAGACCCAGTACTTC,CAISGQGGETQYF
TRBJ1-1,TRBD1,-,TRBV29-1,TGCAGCGCCACAGGGGTCATCGGCACTGAAGCTTTCTTT,CSATGVIGTEAFF
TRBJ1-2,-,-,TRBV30,TGTGCCTGGAGTTTGGGCGGGTCTAACTATGGCTACACCTTC,CAWSLGGSNYGYTF
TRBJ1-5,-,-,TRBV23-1,TGCGCCAGCAGTCAAGGCCATCAGCCCCAGCATTTT,CASSQGHQPQHF
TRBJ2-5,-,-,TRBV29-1,TGCAGCTTCTCATTCAGGTTACAAGAGACCCAGTACTTC,CSFSFRLQETQYF
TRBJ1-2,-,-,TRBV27,TGTGCCAGCAGGCCCCCCGGGCCCCGGGAGGGCTACACCTTC,CASRPPGPREGYTF
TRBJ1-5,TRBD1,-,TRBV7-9,TGTGCCAGCAGCTCAGGGGGCGGTCCACATCAGCCCCAGCATTTT,CASSSGGGPHQPQHF
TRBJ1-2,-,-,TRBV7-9,TGTGCCAGCAGCAAACTCGGGGTTAACAACTATGGCTACACCTTC,CASSKLGVNNYGYTF
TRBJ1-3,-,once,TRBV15,TGTGCCACCAGCAGCCGGGACAACTCTGGAAACACCATATATTTT,CATSSRDNSGNTIYF
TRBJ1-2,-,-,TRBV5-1,TGCGCCAGCAGCTTGGTGGACGGCTCCTATGGCTACACCTTC,CASSLVDGSYGYTF
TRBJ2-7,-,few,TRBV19,TGTGCCAGTAGTTCCGGGACGGGCAACTCCGAGCAGTACTTC,CASSSGTGNSEQYF